A single sample gave rise to the 27 T cell receptor beta chains below, sequenced in a study of tumor-infiltrating lymphocytes in primary liver carcinoma. Unsorted whole blood yielded blood RNA, and germline DNA was extracted as well. The template, roughly 510 ng total RNA, yielded TCR beta cDNA made with a constant-region primer. Three nested multiplex PCR rounds, a slightly modified ARM-PCR, produced the libraries for TCR beta. PCR rounds one and two used TRBV1-TRBV30 forward primers with a C-beta reverse primer for 10 cycles each. MiXCR was run by TCRdb on the multiplex PCR reads, yielding one entry per CDR3 protein. Among approximately 330,000 distinct CDR3 sequences listed, roughly two thirds were seen once. The sample comprised peripheral blood. The receptors originated from a man aged 35 to 55 with primary liver carcinoma and hepatitis B virus infection.

Here the CDR3 DNA reads TGTGCCATCAGGGAGATGGATGAGCAGTTCTTC. This codes for CAIREMDEQFF. The V gene is TRBV10-3, the J gene TRBJ2-1; D uncertain. Between the trimmed V and J ends, which lost 6 bases and 8 bases, there was a span of 8 bases. Germline values: CDR1 ENHRY, CDR2 SYGVKD. This CDR3 is 11 amino acids long.

There are many counts of this clonotype. This sequence joins TRBV10-3 and TRBJ2-5; D is unclear. From germline, CDR1 is ENHRY and CDR2 SYGVKD. The CDR3 covers 13 residues. V lost 4 bases to trimming and J lost 1 base, with 7 bases between them. In DNA form, the CDR3 reads TGTGCCATCAGTGGGGCAGCCCAAGAGACCCAGTACTTC. It encodes CAISGAAQETQYF.

This clonotype was counted only a few times. This rearrangement joins TRBV4-3 to TRBJ1-5; 7 bases are a match to TRBD1. V was pared by 3 bases and J by 0 bases, with 2 bases of the junction left unmatched. The germline V gene encodes CDR1 LGHNA and CDR2 YSLEER. The CDR3 is made up of 15 amino acids. The CDR3 here is CASSQDRSSNQPQHF. The CDR3 coding sequence is TGCGCCAGCAGCCAGGACAGGTCTAGCAATCAGCCCCAGCATTTT.

This clonotype was observed at least ten times. The chain has TRBV5-5 and TRBJ2-7, with a weak D call TRBD2 (5 bases). From germline, CDR1 is SGHKS and CDR2 YYEKEE (reference sequence). The CDR3 consists of 16 residues. V was clipped by 4 bases and J by 3 bases, with 20 bases between them. The CDR3 region is CASSPPREGQGYEQYF. The CDR3 DNA reads as TGTGCCAGCAGCCCTCCTCGGGAAGGCCAAGGCTACGAGCAGTACTTC.

Concerning this clonotype itself: The junction and the germline gene differ at one end; a read error may be behind it. The V and J genes are TRBV11-2 and TRBJ2-1; TRBD1 might be the D (6 bases). The CDR3 is 12 amino acids. Germline-derived CDR1 and CDR2 are SGHAT and FQNNGV. The CDR3, as DNA: TGTGGCAGCAGCCCAGGGGCTGGTGAGCAGTTCTTC. It yields the protein CGSSPGAGEQFF.

This chain uses TRBV19 with TRBJ2-7; the D gene could be TRBD1 or TRBD2 (5 bases each). Germline loops: CDR1 LNHDA, CDR2 SQIVND (reference sequence). Trimming shortened V by 6 bases and J by 6 bases, and 15 bases separated the two germline ends. The CDR3 contains 13 residues. CDR3 sequence: CASSGTYLSEQYF. CDR3 coding DNA: TGTGCCAGTAGCGGGACCTACTTAAGCGAGCAGTACTTC.

There are a few counts of this clonotype. The CDR3 does not close with the conserved phenylalanine or tryptophan, likely indicating a read error. This chain links TRBV6-2 or TRBV6-3 with TRBJ2-1, with 7 nucleotides matching TRBD2. Germline loops: CDR1 MNHEY, CDR2 SVGEGT. The CDR3 extends over 14 amino acids. V dropped 7 bases and J dropped 0; count of bases not matched to a gene: 3. The chain's CDR3 is CASTWTSSYNEQFL. CDR3 nucleotides: TGTGCCAGCACCTGGACTAGCTCCTACAATGAGCAGTTCCTC.

CDR3 nucleotides: TGTGCCAGCAGTTTGCCGTCTGCGGGAGGATACGATGAGCAGTTCTTC. Its translation is CASSLPSAGGYDEQFF. The J gene is TRBJ2-1, the V gene TRBV28, with TRBD2 matching 8 bases. The CDR3 has 16 residues. V dropped 3 bases and J dropped 8; count of bases not matched to a gene: 12. CDR1 MDHEN and CDR2 SYDVKM come from the germline V gene.

In the case of this clonotype: The junction does not match germline at one end; this may be a read error. V and J are TRBV12-5 and TRBJ2-2, with 7 positions matching TRBD1. The length of the CDR3 is 14 residues. Per the germline V gene, CDR1 is LGHNT and CDR2 is FRNRAP. The CDR3 nucleotides read TGTTCTAGTGGACGAGGGACAGAAACCGGGGAGCTGTTTTTT. Residues: CSSGRGTETGELFF.

Comments on this clonotype: Its ends do not fully match the called genes, so a read error is possible. The chain has TRBV11-2 and TRBJ2-7, with unresolved D. CDR1 and CDR2 (germline): SGHAT, FQNNGV. The CDR3 has 13 residues. The DNA of the CDR3 is TGTACCAGCAGCCTCAATCTAGGCCGCGAGCAGTACTTC. Encoded protein: CTSSLNLGREQYF.

Concerning this clonotype: This may arise from a read error, as a much more abundant clone is one base away. The rearrangement uses TRBV6-6 and TRBJ2-7; the D gene is possibly TRBD1 (6 bases). The germline V gene has CDR1 MNHNY and CDR2 SVGAGI (reference sequence). This CDR3 comprises 16 residues. The CDR3 here is CASCYLQGSTSYEQYF. The CDR3 DNA reads as TGTGCCAGCTGTTATCTTCAGGGGAGTACTAGCTACGAGCAGTACTTC.

Concerning this clonotype: Likely a read error: the CDR3 ends without its conserved phenylalanine or tryptophan. The V and J genes are TRBV11-2 and TRBJ1-1; D uncertain. The CDR3 spans 15 residues. Germline V gene sequence: CDR1 SGHAT, CDR2 FQNNGV. The CDR3 loop is CTSSLGGSSNTEAFL. Written as DNA, the CDR3 is TGTACCAGCAGCTTAGGCGGGAGCAGTAACACTGAAGCTTTCCTT.

At least ten counts were recorded for this clonotype. The chain couples TRBV6-2 or TRBV6-3 to TRBJ2-5, with D unclear. Trimming took off 6 bases at V and 5 bases at J, with 10 bases between the two ends. The CDR3 consists of 12 residues. CDR1 and CDR2 (germline): MNHEY, SVGEGT. The DNA of the CDR3 is TGTGCCAGCAGGACCCAAATGGAGACCCAGTACTTC. Its protein is CASRTQMETQYF.

Of note for this clonotype: This may be a read error, as it is one base from a much larger clone. The chain is built from TRBV6-1 and TRBJ2-7; D possibly corresponds to TRBD2 (6 bases). The V end lost 4 bases, the J end lost 3 bases, and 16 bases lay between the germline ends. Germline CDR1 and CDR2: MNHNS and SASEGT. The CDR3 runs to 15 residues. The CDR3 bases are TGTGCCAGCAGTGGTCTACTAGCCCGAAGCTACGAGCAGTACTTC. Translation: CASSGLLARSYEQYF.

There are a few counts of this clonotype. This chain links TRBV6-6 with TRBJ2-3; TRBD2 matches 14 bases. J lost 4 bases, V lost 8 bases, and 8 bases had no gene match. Germline V gene sequence: CDR1 MNHNY, CDR2 SVGAGI (reference sequence). This CDR3 is built from 16 residues. CDR3 in amino acids: CASQKGLAGVSDTQYF. The DNA for the CDR3 is TGTGCCAGCCAAAAGGGACTAGCGGGAGTCTCAGATACGCAGTATTTT.

This clonotype has more than one count but fewer than ten. The V and J genes are TRBV7-9 and TRBJ2-3; D ambiguous. Germline-derived CDR1 and CDR2 are SEHNR and FQNEAQ (reference sequence). The length of the CDR3 is 12 residues. V lost 0 bases to trimming and J lost 5 bases, with 3 bases between them. The CDR3 DNA is TGTGCCAGCAGCTTAGCGAAAGATACGCAGTATTTT. It encodes CASSLAKDTQYF.

This clonotype was seen repeatedly, ten times or more. This sequence joins TRBV11-2 and TRBJ1-2, with a weak D call TRBD1 (5 bases). V lost 5 bases and J 0 bases, leaving 19 bases between the germline ends. Looked up from germline, CDR1 is SGHAT and CDR2 is FQNNGV. The CDR3 is 17 amino acids. CDR3 loop: CASSRMGGVHANYGYTF. The CDR3 coding sequence is TGTGCCAGCAGCCGGATGGGGGGGGTCCACGCTAACTATGGCTACACCTTC.

This clonotype was recorded many times. V gene TRBV5-1 combines with J gene TRBJ2-3; no definite D call. The CDR3 spans 12 residues. V gave up 4 bases and J gave up 3 bases, with 6 bases separating them. Germline V gene data show CDR1 as SGHRS and CDR2 as YFSETQ. The CDR3 DNA reads as TGCGCCAGCAGCACGGAGACAGATACGCAGTATTTT. It codes for CASSTETDTQYF.

Details on this clonotype: At one of its ends the junction is not consistent with the germline gene, which may arise from a read error. The chain employs TRBV5-6 and TRBJ2-1; TRBD1 matches 7 bases. CDR1 and CDR2 (germline): SGHDT, YYEEEE. The CDR3 has 15 residues. The CDR3 sequence: CASSMPGTDYNEHFF. In DNA, the CDR3 is TGTGCCAGCAGCATGCCCGGGACAGATTACAATGAGCACTTCTTC.

Worth noting for this clonotype: A much more abundant neighbour one base away suggests this may be a read error. The V call is TRBV12-3 or TRBV12-4, the J call TRBJ2-1; D ambiguous. CDR3 length equals 15 residues. Trimming shortened V by 1 base and J by 6 bases, and 13 bases separated the two germline ends. This chain's CDR3 is CASSLGPTPGNEQFF. CDR3 bases: TGTGCCAGCAGTTTAGGGCCGACCCCCGGCAATGAGCAGTTCTTC.

This clonotype was detected many times. This chain uses TRBV29-1 with TRBJ2-3; TRBD1 is a possible D gene (5 bases). The CDR3 covers 13 residues. V gave up 4 bases and J gave up 2 bases, with 10 bases separating them. Germline V lookup: CDR1 SQVTM, CDR2 ANQGSEA. The CDR3 is CSVVHRSTDTQYF. CDR3 DNA: TGCAGCGTTGTTCACAGGTCCACAGATACGCAGTATTTT.

Only a few counts were recorded for this clonotype. V gene TRBV30 combines with J gene TRBJ2-3; D not resolved. CDR1 GTSNPN and CDR2 SVGIG come from the germline V gene (reference sequence). V lost 3 bases and J lost 4, with 14 bases in between. The CDR3 sequence is 14 residues long. The CDR3 coding sequence is TGTGCCTGGAGAGCGCTAAAGGGCGCAGATACGCAGTATTTT. Protein product: CAWRALKGADTQYF.

A remark on this clonotype: The conserved final phenylalanine or tryptophan is absent from the CDR3, which likely points to a read error. The chain uses TRBV29-1 and TRBJ2-1; 12 bases match TRBD2. Germline V gives CDR1 SQVTM, CDR2 ANQGSEA. The CDR3 covers 15 residues. CDR3 residues: CSAELAGGRRNEQFL. For the CDR3, the DNA is TGCAGCGCTGAACTAGCGGGAGGAAGGAGGAATGAGCAGTTCCTC.

As for this clonotype: A junction boundary mismatches the germline segment, possibly from a read error. J is TRBJ2-1 and V is TRBV11-2; D perhaps matches TRBD2 (5 bases). This CDR3 comprises 15 residues. CDR1 is SGHAT and CDR2 is FQNNGV in the germline V gene. The CDR3 sequence is CASSLGGMPYNKQFF. Here the CDR3 DNA reads TGTGCCAGTAGCTTAGGAGGTATGCCCTACAATAAGCAGTTCTTC.

V and J are TRBV6-6 and TRBJ2-6; weak D call: TRBD2 (6 bases). The CDR3 has 17 residues. The germline V gene encodes CDR1 MNHNY and CDR2 SVGAGI (reference sequence). Between the trimmed V and J ends, which lost 6 bases and 2 bases, there was a span of 17 bases. The CDR3 bases are TGTGCCAGCAGCTCTAACGGGAGACTCCCTGGGGCCAACGTCCTGACTTTC. Protein product: CASSSNGRLPGANVLTF.

With respect to this clonotype: A much more abundant neighbour one base away suggests this may be a read error. This rearrangement joins TRBV12-3 or TRBV12-4 to TRBJ2-1, with D perhaps TRBD1 or TRBD2 (5 bases each). Trimming took off 7 bases at V and 5 bases at J, with 15 bases between the two ends. The CDR3 sequence is 14 residues long. CDR3 nucleotides: TGTGCCAGCACCCCGGGGCACCCCAACAATGAGCAGTTCTTC. This gives the protein CASTPGHPNNEQFF.

The table lists this clonotype with many counts. The V gene is TRBV4-1, the J gene TRBJ2-5; D is ambiguous. CDR1 MGHRA and CDR2 YSYEKL come from the germline V gene. This CDR3 is 14 amino acids long. Trimming shortened V by 0 bases and J by 5 bases, and 10 bases separated the two germline ends. The CDR3 sequence: CASSQDFDAETQYF. The CDR3 DNA follows: TGCGCCAGCAGCCAAGATTTCGACGCCGAGACCCAGTACTTC.